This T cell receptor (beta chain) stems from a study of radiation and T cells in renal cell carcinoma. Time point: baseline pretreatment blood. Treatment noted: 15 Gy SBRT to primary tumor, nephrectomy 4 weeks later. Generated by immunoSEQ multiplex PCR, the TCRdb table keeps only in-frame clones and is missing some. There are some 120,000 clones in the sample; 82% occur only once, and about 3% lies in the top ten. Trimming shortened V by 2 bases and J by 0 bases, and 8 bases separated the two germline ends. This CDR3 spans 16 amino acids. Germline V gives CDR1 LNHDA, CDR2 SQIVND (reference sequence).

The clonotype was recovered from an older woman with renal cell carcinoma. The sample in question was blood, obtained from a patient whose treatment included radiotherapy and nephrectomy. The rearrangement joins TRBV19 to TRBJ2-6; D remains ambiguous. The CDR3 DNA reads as TGTGCCAGTAGTATAAGGCCGAGCTCTGGGGCCAACGTCCTGACTTTC. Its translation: CASSIRPSSGANVLTF.